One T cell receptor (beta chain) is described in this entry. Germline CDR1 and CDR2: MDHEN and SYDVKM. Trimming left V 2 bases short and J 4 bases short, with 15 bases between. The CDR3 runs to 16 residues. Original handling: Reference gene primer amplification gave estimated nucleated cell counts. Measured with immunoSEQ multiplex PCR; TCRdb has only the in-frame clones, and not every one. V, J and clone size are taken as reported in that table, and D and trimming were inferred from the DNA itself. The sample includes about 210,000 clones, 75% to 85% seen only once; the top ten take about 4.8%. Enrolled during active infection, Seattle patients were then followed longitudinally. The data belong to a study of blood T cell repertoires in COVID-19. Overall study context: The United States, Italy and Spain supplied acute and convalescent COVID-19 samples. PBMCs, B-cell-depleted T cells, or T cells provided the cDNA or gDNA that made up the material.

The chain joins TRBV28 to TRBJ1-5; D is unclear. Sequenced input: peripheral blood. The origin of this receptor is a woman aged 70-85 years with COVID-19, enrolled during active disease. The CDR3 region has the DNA TGTGCCAGCAGTTTACGGGGAGCGGGTACTAATCAGCCCCAGCATTTT. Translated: CASSLRGAGTNQPQHF.